Following are 24 T cell receptor beta chains from one sample sequenced in a study of T cell changes during pregnancy in multiple sclerosis. Sequencing was performed with immunoSEQ multiplex PCR; in TCRdb, only in-frame clones are kept and a portion is missing. Of 100,000 to 130,000 clones listed, around 92% were seen once; the top ten hold 0.78%. Sequences were derived from peripheral blood, sampled in the third trimester of pregnancy. The source of these receptors is a female donor in good health, enrolled as a control in a pregnancy study.

This clone was seen only once. The V gene is TRBV7-9, the J gene TRBJ1-5; 7 nucleotides agree with TRBD1. There are 15 residues in the CDR3. Germline loops: CDR1 SEHNR, CDR2 FQNEAQ (reference sequence). V lost 1 base, J lost 4 bases, and 4 bases stayed unmatched. CDR3 protein: CASSLGTGRNQPQHF. Here the CDR3 DNA reads TGTGCCAGCAGCTTAGGGACAGGCCGTAATCAGCCCCAGCATTTT.

This chain uses TRBV27 with TRBJ2-5, with a tentative D call TRBD2 (6 bases). The CDR3 runs 13 residues. With 2 bases removed from V and 5 bases from J, the gap between germline ends came to 9 bases. Germline CDR1 MNHEY, CDR2 SMNVEV (reference sequence). The CDR3 DNA is TGTGCCAGCAGTTTAAGGAGGGAGGAGACCCAGTACTTC. It encodes CASSLRREETQYF.

Turning to this clone: The sample holds other DNA sequences that translate to the same CDR3. This chain connects TRBV9 to TRBJ2-7; D is possibly TRBD2 (6 bases). The CDR3 totals 14 residues. Germline V gives CDR1 SGDLS, CDR2 YYNGEE. The V gene lost 0 bases and the J gene lost 2 bases, with 9 bases spanning the gap. DNA of the CDR3: TGTGCCAGCAGCGTAGGGGGGGTTACCTACGAGCAGTACTTC. Translating gives CASSVGGVTYEQYF.

The gene calls are TRBV4-1 and TRBJ2-2; 9 bases are a match to TRBD1. Trimming took 0 bases from V and 4 from J; bases not matched to a gene: 3. The germline V gene encodes CDR1 MGHRA and CDR2 YSYEKL. The CDR3 loop spans 16 amino acids. CDR3 nucleotide sequence: TGCGCCAGCAGCCAAGATGGGACAGGGACCACCGGGGAGCTGTTTTTT. The encoded protein is CASSQDGTGTTGELFF.

This chain connects TRBV9 to TRBJ1-2; D may be TRBD1 (6 bases). The V gene's germline CDR1 is SGDLS and CDR2 YYNGEE. V dropped 3 bases and J dropped 4 bases, with 10 bases sitting between them. CDR3 length: 13 amino acids. DNA for the CDR3: TGTGCCAGCAGCGAAACAGGGAGCTATGGCTACACCTTC. Translation gives CASSETGSYGYTF.

The chain employs TRBV7-9 and TRBJ2-1, with a possible D match to TRBD2 (7 bases). Trimming left V 7 bases short and J 8 bases short, with 12 bases between. This CDR3 is built from 12 residues. From germline, CDR1 is SEHNR and CDR2 FQNEAQ (reference sequence). Written as DNA, the CDR3 is TGTGCCAGCACCAAAGGGGGGGATGAGCAGTTCTTC. Translated, it gives CASTKGGDEQFF. The whole variable domain, remainder taken from reference TRBV7-9 and TRBJ2-1, is DTGVSQNPRHKITKRGQNVTFRCDPISEHNRLYWYRQTLGQGPEFLTYFQNEAQLEKSRLLSDRFSAERPKGSFSTLEIQRTEQGDSAMYLCASTKGGDEQFFGPGTRLTVL.

V is TRBV7-2 and J is TRBJ1-6, with D possibly TRBD1 on 5 matching bases. The length of the CDR3 is 15 residues. Germline-derived CDR1 and CDR2 are SGHTA and FQGNSA. V gave up 1 base and J gave up 4 bases, with 8 bases separating them. The CDR3 reads CASSLVGGYNSPLHF. Written as DNA, the CDR3 is TGTGCCAGCAGCTTAGTGGGGGGGTATAATTCACCCCTCCACTTT. Based on the CDR3 plus reference TRBV7-2 and TRBJ1-6, the full variable domain is GAGVSQSPSNKVTEKGKDVELRCDPISGHTALYWYRQSLGQGLEFLIYFQGNSAPDKSGLPSDRFSAERTGGSVSTLTIQRTQQEDSAVYLCASSLVGGYNSPLHFGNGTRLTVT.

This chain links TRBV27 with TRBJ1-1; no clear D. Deletions cut 6 bases from V and 3 bases from J, with 14 bases between. The CDR3 loop spans 14 amino acids. CDR1 is MNHEY and CDR2 is SMNVEV in the germline V gene (reference sequence). The CDR3: CASRRRDYDTEAFF. The CDR3 DNA sequence: TGTGCCAGCAGAAGGAGGGATTATGACACTGAAGCTTTCTTT.

This clone came up once. The J gene is TRBJ2-2, the V gene TRBV10-3; TRBD1 might be the D (5 bases). Trimming removed 0 bases at V and 8 bases at J, with 22 bases between. CDR1 and CDR2 (germline): ENHRY, SYGVKD. The CDR3 has 18 residues. In DNA, the CDR3 is TGTGCCATCAGTGAGTCCTTCCAGGGCCGCCGGATTGGTGGGGAGCTGTTTTTT. It is translated as CAISESFQGRRIGGELFF.

The chain is built from TRBV6-5 and TRBJ1-2, with a possible D match to TRBD1 (5 bases). Germline V gene lookup returns CDR1 MNHEY and CDR2 SVGAGI. Trimming shortened V by 5 bases and J by 3 bases, and 13 bases separated the two germline ends. This CDR3 is built from 14 residues. The CDR3, as DNA: TGTGCCAGCAGTCGGGAGGGACGAGACTATGGCTACACCTTC. Its protein is CASSREGRDYGYTF.

The chain combines TRBV11-2 with TRBJ1-1; 9 nucleotides line up with TRBD1. Germline trimming cut 6 bases from V and 2 bases from J; bases unmatched to any gene: 10. From germline, CDR1 is SGHAT and CDR2 FQNNGV. CDR3 length: 16 amino acids. DNA for the CDR3: TGTGCCAGCAGTCGAGCACCGGGACAGGGCAACACTGAAGCTTTCTTT. Amino acids: CASSRAPGQGNTEAFF.

The V and J genes are TRBV7-2 and TRBJ2-1, with D possibly matching TRBD1 (6 bases). The CDR3 loop spans 15 amino acids. Per the germline V gene, CDR1 is SGHTA and CDR2 is FQGNSA. The germline V and J ends were trimmed by 5 bases and 2 bases, with 13 bases remaining between them. CDR3 region: CASSTLGGTYNEQFF. In nucleotides, the CDR3 is TGTGCCAGCAGCACTCTAGGGGGTACCTACAATGAGCAGTTCTTC.

The CDR3 here is CASSQVGQRLAELNEQFF. CDR3 nucleotides: TGTGCCAGCAGCCAAGTAGGACAACGGCTAGCGGAACTCAATGAGCAGTTCTTC. The chain couples TRBV4-2 to TRBJ2-1, with TRBD2 matching over 7 bases. With V trimmed by 1 base and J by 6 bases, 15 bases remained unmatched. From germline, CDR1 is LGHNA and CDR2 YNFKEQ. CDR3 length: 18 residues.

The V and J genes are TRBV5-6 and TRBJ1-2; D not resolved. The V and J ends lost 4 bases and 1 base respectively, with 14 bases between them. The germline V gene encodes CDR1 SGHDT and CDR2 YYEEEE. The CDR3 spans 15 residues. CDR3 sequence: CASSPASAGNYGYTF. CDR3 in DNA: TGTGCCAGCAGCCCTGCCTCGGCGGGTAACTATGGCTACACCTTC.

CDR3: CASSLVAGGRSDTQYF. The CDR3 nucleotides are TGTGCCAGCAGCTTAGTAGCGGGGGGTAGATCAGATACGCAGTATTTT. The chain is built from TRBV7-2 and TRBJ2-3; 10 bases match TRBD2. The junction had 5 bases not matched to a gene; V was cut back by 1 base and J by 4 bases. The CDR3 is 16 residues long. CDR1 and CDR2 from the germline V gene are SGHTA and FQGNSA.

The CDR3 nucleotides are TGTGCCAGCACCCCACAGGGGGCCTGGGAGACCCAGTACTTC. It encodes CASTPQGAWETQYF. The V gene is TRBV7-9, the J gene TRBJ2-5, with TRBD1 identical over 9 bases. CDR3 length: 14 amino acids. Germline trimming cut 7 bases from V and 5 bases from J; bases unmatched to any gene: 8. CDR1 and CDR2 from the germline V gene are SEHNR and FQNEAQ (reference sequence).

The V gene is TRBV25-1, the J gene TRBJ1-5; TRBD1 is a possible D gene (5 bases). The CDR3 loop spans 12 amino acids. V lost 3 bases to trimming and J lost 7 bases, with 7 bases between them. CDR1 and CDR2 (germline): MGHDK, SYGVNS. The CDR3 DNA follows: TGTGCCAGCAGTGAGGAGGGGCAGCCCCAGCATTTT. Its protein is CASSEEGQPQHF.

Points on this clone: At one of its ends the junction is not consistent with the germline gene, which may arise from a read error. The chain couples TRBV7-7 to TRBJ2-2; possible D gene TRBD1, 6 bases. This CDR3 is 14 amino acids long. CDR1 is SSHAT, CDR2 FNYEAQ, per germline (reference sequence). CDR3 bases: TGTGCTAGCAGCTTAGCAGGGGATGTCGGGGAGCTGTTTTTT. It translates to CASSLAGDVGELFF. The variable domain in full, with the rest retrieved from reference TRBV7-7 and TRBJ2-2, is GAGVSQSPRYKVTKRGQDVTLRCDPISSHATLYWYQQALGQGPEFLTYFNYEAQPDKSGLPSDRFSAERPEGSISTLTIQRTEQRDSAMYRCASSLAGDVGELFFGEGSRLTVL.

This chain links TRBV4-1 with TRBJ2-7; D ambiguous. Between the trimmed V and J ends, which lost 3 bases and 6 bases, there was a span of 12 bases. This CDR3 is 13 amino acids long. The germline V gene encodes CDR1 MGHRA and CDR2 YSYEKL. The CDR3 here is CASSHVGVTEQYF. CDR3 nucleotides: TGCGCCAGCAGCCACGTCGGAGTTACCGAGCAGTACTTC.

The CDR3: CASSLTSGGGTPYNEQFF. The CDR3 DNA reads TGTGCCAGCAGCTTAACTAGCGGGGGGGGAACCCCGTACAATGAGCAGTTCTTC. The V gene is TRBV5-4, the J gene TRBJ2-1, with 13 nucleotides matching TRBD2. The V segment lost 2 bases and the J segment 4 bases; nucleotides outside the gene matches: 9. CDR3 length equals 18 residues. CDR1 and CDR2 from the germline V gene are SGHNT and YYREEE (reference sequence).

The chain is built from TRBV19 and TRBJ2-2; the D gene is possibly TRBD2 (6 bases). This CDR3 contains 14 residues. V was trimmed by 6 bases and J by 3 bases, leaving 11 bases between them. Germline V gene data show CDR1 as LNHDA and CDR2 as SQIVND (reference sequence). The CDR3 region is CASRNPGDTGELFF. The DNA for the CDR3 is TGTGCCAGTAGGAATCCGGGAGACACCGGGGAGCTGTTTTTT.

The rearrangement uses TRBV27 and TRBJ1-2, with 7 bases identical to TRBD1. Germline CDR1 is MNHEY and CDR2 is SMNVEV (reference sequence). The CDR3 runs 15 residues. The J segment lost 0 bases and the V segment lost 5 bases, leaving 6 bases of the junction unmatched. The CDR3 loop reads CASSPGDSANYGYTF. Written as DNA, the CDR3 is TGTGCCAGCAGTCCCGGGGACAGTGCTAACTATGGCTACACCTTC.

The chain recombines TRBV19 with TRBJ2-7; 8 nucleotides align to TRBD2. The J segment lost 0 bases and the V segment lost 5 bases, leaving 12 bases of the junction unmatched. This CDR3 has 17 amino acids. In germline, CDR1 is LNHDA, CDR2 SQIVND (reference sequence). In DNA form, the CDR3 reads TGTGCCAGTAGTTCCATAGGTAGCGGGGATTTCTCCTACGAGCAGTACTTC. Protein sequence: CASSSIGSGDFSYEQYF.

V is TRBV30 and J is TRBJ2-1; D is ambiguous. The V gene's germline CDR1 is GTSNPN and CDR2 SVGIG (reference sequence). CDR3 length: 13 residues. The V end was cut by 6 bases, the J end by 0 bases, with 9 bases between. The CDR3 bases are TGTGCCTGTGTTAAGAGCTCCTACAATGAGCAGTTCTTC. Translated: CACVKSSYNEQFF.